This entry describes one T cell receptor beta chain. Grouping used clinical history reported by participants in a survey and questionnaire. The CDR3 loop spans 15 amino acids. From germline, CDR1 is MNHEY and CDR2 SMNVEV (reference sequence). V lost 5 bases, J lost 4 bases, and 7 bases stayed unmatched. Study processing details: Amplification from reference gene primers served as the basis for estimated nucleated cell counts. Here immunoSEQ multiplex PCR was the method, and the copy in TCRdb shows in-frame clones only, minus some. V and J calls and clone size follow that table, whereas D and trimming were derived from the DNA. This table holds about 200,000 clones, approximately 92% found once. The data belong to a study of blood T cell repertoires in COVID-19. The wider study: The cDNA or gDNA used as material had been derived from T cells, B-cell-depleted T cells, or PBMCs.

This rearrangement joins TRBV27 to TRBJ1-4, with TRBD1 matching 7 bases. What was sequenced was PBMCs or T cells enriched from blood (not recorded which). This clonotype was sampled from a woman in her thirties or forties with acute COVID-19. Here the CDR3 reads CASSTNRDSNEKLFF. The CDR3 bases are TGTGCCAGCAGTACTAACCGGGACAGTAATGAAAAACTGTTTTTT.